The table lists the clone carrying this T cell receptor (beta chain) with a few counts. Its antigen is unknown. The V gene end was trimmed by 5 bases and the J gene end by 10 bases; junction bases not matched to a gene: 18. The CDR3 extends over 18 amino acids. Germline CDR1 and CDR2: SGHAT and FQDESV (reference sequence). RNA transcripts provided the source from which TCR beta CDR3 regions were amplified. HTBI primers were employed in a first-round RT-PCR of the TCR CDR3. TCRdb analysed the multiplex PCR reads with MiXCR anew, one entry per CDR3 protein. Altogether about 610,000 distinct CDR3 sequences are present, roughly a sixth being singletons, with the ten largest covering under 3.5%. This entry belongs to a study of T cells in Graves' hyperthyroidism and ophthalmopathy. Overall study findings and caveats: Ophthalmopathy was identified by the model a median about seven months ahead of onset.

Sequences were obtained from blood. This sequence joins TRBV11-1 and TRBJ2-1, with 12 positions matching TRBD2. This TCR was recovered from a woman between 35 and 50 years old with Graves' ophthalmopathy. The CDR3 DNA reads as TGTGCCAGCAGCCGCAAGCTACTAGCGGGGGGATCAGCGGTCGAGCAGTTCTTC. Translating gives CASSRKLLAGGSAVEQFF. The full variable domain, with the rest looked up from reference TRBV11-1 and TRBJ2-1, is EAEVAQSPRYKITEKSQAVAFWCDPISGHATLYWYRQILGQGPELLVQFQDESVVDDSQLPKDRFSAERLKGVDSTLKIQPAELGDSAMYLCASSRKLLAGGSAVEQFFGPGTRLTVL.